One sample yielded the 7 T cell receptor beta chains listed below, sequenced in a study of persistence of HIV-infected CD4 T cells. No antigen has been assigned to these receptors. The immunoSEQ assay was version 4, run in survey mode. Repertoires were generated with immunoSEQ multiplex PCR, while TCRdb's copy carries only in-frame clones and drops some. The table records roughly 34,000 clones, around 80% of them present only once. The stimulus was lysate of CMV-infected fibroblasts, around 10 ug/mL. Memory cells lacking CD40L and CD69 with high CD45RO were sorted. The material was CD4+ T cells sorted from PBMCs after approximately 20-hour stimulation, obtained from a patient who received antiretroviral therapy. The receptors shown here come from an adult woman with HIV who was CMV-seropositive.

This chain uses TRBV2 with TRBJ1-2, with TRBD1 as a possible D gene (5 bases). This CDR3 is built from 14 residues. CDR1 is SNHLY and CDR2 is FYNNEI in the germline V gene. V lost 5 bases to trimming and J lost 1 base, with 11 bases between them. Written as DNA, the CDR3 is TGTGCCAGCAGTACCCTGACAGATAACTATGGCTACACCTTC. It encodes CASSTLTDNYGYTF.

The chain recombines TRBV5-1 with TRBJ1-4, with D possibly TRBD1 on 5 matching bases. V shed 0 bases and J shed 0 bases, with 6 bases lying between them. CDR3 length equals 15 residues. CDR1 and CDR2 from the germline V gene are SGHRS and YFSETQ. The CDR3: CASSLGTSTNEKLFF. In DNA, the CDR3 is TGCGCCAGCAGCTTGGGGACATCAACTAATGAAAAACTGTTTTTT.

The genes are TRBV9 and TRBJ1-1; perhaps TRBD1 as D (5 bases). With 0 bases removed from V and 3 bases from J, the gap between germline ends came to 9 bases. Per germline, CDR1 SGDLS and CDR2 YYNGEE. The CDR3 extends over 14 amino acids. CDR3 sequence: CASSVDGGDTEAFF. CDR3 DNA: TGTGCCAGCAGCGTAGATGGGGGGGACACTGAAGCTTTCTTT.

This clone is termed medium-sized. The gene calls are TRBV18 and TRBJ2-3; no clear D gene. V lost 3 bases and J 0 bases, leaving 13 bases between the germline ends. The CDR3 sequence is 16 residues long. Per germline, CDR1 KGHSH and CDR2 LQKENI. The chain's CDR3 is CASSPPTASSTDTQYF. CDR3 DNA: TGTGCCAGCTCACCGCCCACAGCTTCCAGCACAGATACGCAGTATTTT.

The chain combines TRBV6-1 with TRBJ1-5, with unresolved D. The CDR3 loop spans 14 amino acids. Germline loops: CDR1 MNHNS, CDR2 SASEGT. Trimming removed 3 bases from V and 6 bases from J, with 12 bases in between. The CDR3 reads CASSDRSVAQPQHF. CDR3 nucleotide sequence: TGTGCCAGCAGTGATAGGTCAGTGGCTCAGCCCCAGCATTTT.

This clone appeared a few times. The rearrangement uses TRBV10-2 and TRBJ1-1; no definite D call. V dropped 2 bases and J dropped 3 bases, with 7 bases sitting between them. There are 13 residues in the CDR3. The V gene's germline CDR1 is WSHSY and CDR2 SAAADI. CDR3 sequence (DNA): TGCGCCAGCAGTGAGGAAGGGTACACTGAAGCTTTCTTT. Translated: CASSEEGYTEAFF.

The V gene is TRBV7-2, the J gene TRBJ2-2; 8 nucleotides line up with TRBD2. The ends lost 2 bases at V and 4 bases at J; junction bases unmatched: 3. Germline CDR1 reads SGHTA; CDR2 reads FQGNSA. There are 15 residues in the CDR3. CDR3 protein: CASSLSGGITGELFF. CDR3 DNA sequence: TGTGCCAGCAGCTTAAGCGGGGGAATCACCGGGGAGCTGTTTTTT.